Presented here are 2 T cell receptor beta chains from one specimen sequenced in a study of cytomegalovirus exposure and HLA in healthy donors. Use of 60 Vbeta and 13 Jbeta primers characterized the PCR. Profiled with immunoSEQ multiplex PCR; TCRdb holds only in-frame clones, not every one. The sample holds about 120,000 clones. The sequenced sample consisted of PBMCs. The receptors derive from a man aged 18 to 29 in good health and CMV-seronegative.

This sequence joins TRBV13 and TRBJ2-1; 14 positions match TRBD2. The CDR3 covers 19 residues. With V trimmed by 5 bases and J by 0 bases, 9 bases remained unmatched. Germline values: CDR1 PRHDT, CDR2 FYEKMQ (reference sequence). The CDR3 here is CASSRGTSGGTLSYNEQFF. The DNA for the CDR3 is TGTGCCAGCAGCCGCGGGACTAGCGGGGGAACCCTCTCCTACAATGAGCAGTTCTTC.

This rearrangement joins TRBV6-1 to TRBJ2-4, with D tentatively TRBD2 (6 bases). The CDR3 spans 19 residues. The ends were cut back, 0 bases at V and 0 bases at J, with 18 bases in the middle. Germline CDR1 is MNHNS and CDR2 is SASEGT. CDR3 loop: CASSEAREGTLSAKNIQYF. CDR3 nucleotide sequence: TGTGCCAGCAGTGAAGCGCGGGAAGGGACCTTATCAGCCAAAAACATTCAGTACTTC.